This TCR beta chain was observed in a study of blood T cells in healthy people across ages. General observations from the study: Higher naive T cell percentage went strongly together with higher TCR beta diversity. Bulk PBMC profiling left naive and antigen-experienced comparisons inconclusive.

Of note for this clonotype: What it binds is unknown.

In germline, CDR1 is DFQATT, CDR2 SNEGSKA (reference sequence). The V gene end was trimmed by 6 bases and the J gene end by 2 bases; junction bases not matched to a gene: 5. This CDR3 is 13 amino acids long. A J-beta primer mix and a sample-barcoded 5' primer were used in a second PCR of roughly 7 to 12 cycles. TCRdb re-called the 5' RACE reads through MiXCR, storing one row per CDR3 protein. The sample contains 750,000 or so distinct CDR3 sequences, 20% to 25% of which appear only once. These same records also appear under a second study, on T cells of mothers and their children. Per that study: Thymic selection shapes TCR recombination output similarly in related and unrelated pairs. Mothers and children who were related shared slightly more overlap than unrelated pairs, but not significantly more.

The gene calls are TRBV20-1 and TRBJ2-7; TRBD2 agrees at 9 bases. This clonotype originated in a boy aged 10-17 years in good health. The sample comprised blood. The DNA of the CDR3 is TGCAGTGCCCTGGGACTAGCCCCCTACGAGCAGTACTTC. It specifies CSALGLAPYEQYF.